The 24 T cell receptor beta chains presented below share a single source sample, sequenced in a study of cytomegalovirus exposure and HLA in healthy donors. PCR involved 60 Vbeta and 13 Jbeta primers. Assay used: immunoSEQ multiplex PCR; TCRdb lists only in-frame clones, some missing. This table holds about 190,000 clones, around 82% found once. What was sequenced was PBMCs. The receptors were gathered from a boy aged 5-17 years in good health and CMV-seronegative.

A single count supports this clone. The chain uses TRBV6-1 and TRBJ2-5; tentatively, D is TRBD1 (6 bases). The CDR3 covers 16 residues. Between the trimmed V and J ends, which lost 0 bases and 5 bases, there was a span of 16 bases. The germline V gene has CDR1 MNHNS and CDR2 SASEGT. In nucleotides, the CDR3 is TGTGCCAGCAGTGAAGCAGGGGGAGCCGGTCACGAGACCCAGTACTTC. This translates into CASSEAGGAGHETQYF.

CDR3 sequence (DNA): TGTGCCAGCAGCCAAAGACAGGGTCCCTACGAGCAGTACTTC. Amino acids: CASSQRQGPYEQYF. The chain employs TRBV5-4 and TRBJ2-5; the match to TRBD1 covers 7 bases. The DNA end is more similar to TRBJ2-7, so the J call may be wrong. The CDR3 is made up of 14 amino acids. CDR1 and CDR2 (germline): SGHNT, YYREEE (reference sequence).

The rearrangement links TRBV2 to TRBJ2-2; 8 bases align to TRBD2. With 8 bases clipped from V and 4 bases from J, the junction kept 6 bases outside the gene matches. This CDR3 has 14 residues. The germline V gene has CDR1 SNHLY and CDR2 FYNNEI. CDR3 nucleotide sequence: TGTGCCAGCGAAAAGCGGGAGACCACCGGGGAGCTGTTTTTT. Translating it yields CASEKRETTGELFF.

The chain combines TRBV9 with TRBJ2-7, with D possibly TRBD1 on 6 matching bases. The germline gives CDR1 SGDLS, CDR2 YYNGEE. Trimming removed 2 bases at V and 5 bases at J, with 14 bases between. The CDR3 spans 14 residues. The DNA for the CDR3 is TGTGCCAGCAGCGTGGCCGGGACATTGGACGAGCAGTACTTC. Its protein product is CASSVAGTLDEQYF.

The V gene is TRBV2, the J gene TRBJ2-7; 7 bases agree with TRBD2. The CDR3 spans 15 residues. CDR1 is SNHLY and CDR2 is FYNNEI in the germline V gene. V lost 8 bases and J lost 4; bases outside the gene matches: 14. CDR3 DNA: TGTGCCAGCCTTATTAAGTGGGGGGGAACATACGAGCAGTACTTC. Its protein product is CASLIKWGGTYEQYF.

The sample holds a few counts of this clone. The chain has TRBV11-2 and TRBJ2-1; a possible D gene is TRBD2 (6 bases). Germline CDR1 and CDR2: SGHAT and FQNNGV. The CDR3 loop spans 15 amino acids. With 1 base removed from V and 10 bases from J, the gap between germline ends came to 17 bases. The CDR3 loop is CASSLGSGTRDEQFF. The CDR3 DNA reads TGTGCCAGCAGCTTAGGATCTGGTACGCGGGACGAGCAGTTCTTC.

The chain is built from TRBV9 and TRBJ2-5; maybe TRBD1 (6 bases). The CDR3 length is 15 residues. Germline V gives CDR1 SGDLS, CDR2 YYNGEE. V lost 2 bases, J lost 1 base, and 12 bases lay in between. CDR3 in DNA: TGTGCCAGCAGCGTCACAACAGGGTTCCAAGAGACCCAGTACTTC. Amino acid sequence: CASSVTTGFQETQYF. The variable domain in full, with the rest retrieved from reference TRBV9 and TRBJ2-5, is DSGVTQTPKHLITATGQRVTLRCSPRSGDLSVYWYQQSLDQGLQFLIQYYNGEERAKGNILERFSAQQFPDLHSELNLSSLELGDSALYFCASSVTTGFQETQYFGPGTRLLVL.

This clone showed up just a few times. The chain links TRBV5-1 to TRBJ2-5; 7 bases map to TRBD2. The length of the CDR3 is 12 residues. Germline values: CDR1 SGHRS, CDR2 YFSETQ. Trimming took 4 bases from V and 4 from J; bases not matched to a gene: 1. CDR3 in DNA: TGCGCCAGCAGCCCGGGGGGAGAGACCCAGTACTTC. Translation gives CASSPGGETQYF.

V gene TRBV28 combines with J gene TRBJ2-7, with TRBD1 matching over 10 bases. Germline CDR1 MDHEN, CDR2 SYDVKM. The CDR3 is 15 amino acids. Losses at the gene ends were 7 bases for V and 2 bases for J; bases not matched to a gene: 8. This chain's CDR3 is CASTSAGQGTYEQYF. The CDR3 DNA is TGTGCCAGCACCTCAGCGGGACAGGGGACCTACGAGCAGTACTTC.

In DNA, the CDR3 is TGTGCCAGCAGCCCCACCCCCAGCGGGAGGGAGCAAGAGACCCAGTACTTC. It yields the protein CASSPTPSGREQETQYF. The V call is TRBV27, the J call TRBJ2-5; 10 bases fit TRBD2. The V gene end was trimmed by 6 bases and the J gene end by 2 bases; junction bases not matched to a gene: 12. Germline V CDR1 and CDR2: MNHEY, SMNVEV (reference sequence). This CDR3 has 17 residues.

V gene TRBV19 combines with J gene TRBJ1-1; the match to TRBD1 covers 7 bases. The CDR3 spans 14 residues. Germline CDR1 and CDR2: LNHDA and SQIVND (reference sequence). V dropped 3 bases and J dropped 3; count of bases not matched to a gene: 4. Here the CDR3 reads CASSIGTVHTEAFF. The CDR3 DNA is TGTGCCAGTAGTATTGGGACAGTCCACACTGAAGCTTTCTTT.

To note about this clone: A read error may produce the germline difference seen at one junction end. The V and J genes are TRBV7-9 and TRBJ1-2, with 8 positions matching TRBD1. Germline CDR1 SEHNR, CDR2 FQNEAQ (reference sequence). This CDR3 contains 15 residues. This chain's CDR3 is CASNLGTGLNYGYTF. The CDR3 DNA reads TGTGCCAGCAACTTAGGGACAGGACTTAACTATGGCTACACCTTC.

The CDR3 DNA is TGTGCCAGCAGCGAAGGGGAGGGCCTCAGAAAGCGGCAGTACTTC. Translating it yields CASSEGEGLRKRQYF. The chain recombines TRBV9 with TRBJ2-7; TRBD2 matches at 7 bases. The CDR3 spans 15 residues. Unmatched junction bases numbered 15, after V lost 3 bases and J lost 9 bases. Germline-derived CDR1 and CDR2 are SGDLS and YYNGEE.

This clone was counted between two and nine times. J is TRBJ2-3 and V is TRBV11-2, with D unresolved. CDR3 length: 13 residues. Germline values: CDR1 SGHAT, CDR2 FQNNGV. V shed 0 bases and J shed 5 bases, with 6 bases lying between them. CDR3 amino acids: CASSLELLDTQYF. For the CDR3, the DNA is TGTGCCAGCAGCTTAGAACTATTAGATACGCAGTATTTT. Full variable domain (missing parts from reference TRBV11-2 and TRBJ2-3): EAGVAQSPRYKIIEKRQSVAFWCNPISGHATLYWYQQILGQGPKLLIQFQNNGVVDDSQLPKDRFSAERLKGVDSTLKIQPAKLEDSAVYLCASSLELLDTQYFGPGTRLTVL.

A word on this clone: At one boundary the junction diverges from the germline segment, which might be a read error. This chain links TRBV18 with TRBJ2-1; 8 nucleotides align to TRBD1. Germline V gene data show CDR1 as KGHSH and CDR2 as LQKENI. The CDR3 runs 17 residues. The CDR3: CASSPMGLAGGYYEQFF. DNA of the CDR3: TGTGCCAGCTCACCAATGGGGCTGGCAGGGGGCTACTATGAGCAGTTCTTC.

This chain links TRBV30 with TRBJ2-7, with a tentative D call TRBD1 (5 bases). The CDR3 loop spans 11 amino acids. Germline lookup yields CDR1 GTSNPN and CDR2 SVGIG (reference sequence). The germline V and J ends were trimmed by 6 bases and 7 bases, with 13 bases remaining between them. CDR3 amino acids: CACYRGSEQYF. CDR3 bases: TGTGCCTGCTATAGGGGCTCGGAGCAGTACTTC.

This clone was observed once. An end of the junction does not agree with germline; a read error may underlie this. This chain links TRBV4-2 with TRBJ2-3; tentatively, D is TRBD1 (5 bases). Germline lookup yields CDR1 LGHNA and CDR2 YNFKEQ. The CDR3 is made up of 14 amino acids. The CDR3 sequence: CASSDENPTGTQYF. CDR3 DNA sequence: TGTGCCAGCAGCGACGAAAACCCTACAGGTACGCAGTATTTT.

The rearrangement links TRBV5-5 to TRBJ1-5, with 7 bases matching TRBD1. Per the germline V gene, CDR1 is SGHKS and CDR2 is YYEKEE (reference sequence). After removal of 3 bases from V and 5 bases from J, the junction contained 2 bases not matched to a gene. There are 13 residues in the CDR3. This CDR3 is CASSSGTDQPQHF. The CDR3 coding sequence is TGTGCCAGCAGCTCCGGGACAGATCAGCCCCAGCATTTT.

The chain employs TRBV5-1 and TRBJ2-7; D uncertain. V was trimmed by 0 bases and J by 7 bases, leaving 8 bases between them. Germline V gives CDR1 SGHRS, CDR2 YFSETQ. The CDR3 is made up of 12 amino acids. The CDR3 sequence: CASSLVRIEQYF. The CDR3 nucleotides read TGCGCCAGCAGCTTGGTCCGTATAGAGCAGTACTTC.

This chain joins TRBV5-4 and TRBJ1-5, with TRBD1 as a possible D gene (6 bases). This CDR3 spans 14 amino acids. Germline V lookup: CDR1 SGHNT, CDR2 YYREEE (reference sequence). Trimming stripped 5 bases from V and 4 bases from J, with 13 bases between. The CDR3 DNA reads TGTGCCAGCAGATCTCGGGACAAAAATCAGCCCCAGCATTTT. Amino acids: CASRSRDKNQPQHF.

This chain uses TRBV2 with TRBJ2-1, with TRBD2 matching 12 bases. The junction had 12 bases not matched to a gene; V was cut back by 9 bases and J by 9 bases. The CDR3 length is 15 residues. Germline V gene sequence: CDR1 SNHLY, CDR2 FYNNEI. Here the CDR3 DNA reads TGTGCCAGAGGAAACCTACTAGCGGGAGGTGGTGAGCAGTTCTTC. Translation: CARGNLLAGGGEQFF.

The V call is TRBV11-2, the J call TRBJ2-7, with TRBD2 matching over 12 bases. CDR3 length equals 15 residues. Germline V gives CDR1 SGHAT, CDR2 FQNNGV. V gave up 5 bases and J gave up 5 bases; unmatched junction bases: 7. The CDR3 is CASSLGLAGRHEQYF. As DNA, the CDR3 is TGTGCCAGCAGCCTCGGACTAGCGGGAAGGCACGAGCAGTACTTC.

J is TRBJ2-7 and V is TRBV6-4; D is unresolved. CDR3 length: 17 amino acids. In germline, CDR1 is MRHNA, CDR2 SNTAGT. Trimming cost V 0 bases and J 0 bases, with 15 bases left between them. The CDR3 bases are TGTGCCAGCAGTGACTCGAAGTGGCGGTCGAGCTCCTACGAGCAGTACTTC. It specifies CASSDSKWRSSSYEQYF.

The chain links TRBV9 to TRBJ2-7; TRBD1 matches 7 bases. Per germline, CDR1 SGDLS and CDR2 YYNGEE. J lost 3 bases, V lost 4 bases, and 4 bases had no gene match. This CDR3 contains 13 residues. The chain's CDR3 is CASSLGDSYEQYF. DNA of the CDR3: TGTGCCAGCAGCTTAGGGGACAGCTACGAGCAGTACTTC.